This T cell receptor (beta chain) was documented in a study of blood T cell repertoires in COVID-19. This table comes from immunoSEQ multiplex PCR, and its TCRdb copy is limited to in-frame clones, with some not included. The repertoire consists of 100,000 to 150,000 clones, with around three quarters occurring once and the leading ten covering 37%. Germline V gene lookup returns CDR1 LGHNA and CDR2 YNFKEQ. The length of the CDR3 is 16 residues. The junction had 2 bases not matched to a gene; V was cut back by 1 base and J by 2 bases. The TCR originated in a man aged 40-55 years with active or convalescent COVID-19. Material for sequencing was peripheral blood. V and J are TRBV4-2 and TRBJ1-2, with 12 bases that match TRBD1. CDR3 DNA sequence: TGTGCCAGCAGCCAAGGGGGGACAGGGGGCAACTATGGCTACACCTTC. This codes for CASSQGGTGGNYGYTF.